Listed below are T cell receptor beta chains from one sample, sequenced in a study of T cell responses to AZD1222 COVID-19 vaccine. Sequencing was performed with immunoSEQ multiplex PCR; in TCRdb, only in-frame clones are kept and a portion is missing. The sample shows tens of thousands of clones, roughly nine tenths of them seen only once. Specimen: peripheral blood, collected on day 0 of AZD1222 vaccination. The origin of the receptors is an adult in good health. The CDR3 runs from the conserved cysteine through the conserved F or W. A D gene is named only where the DNA matches it firmly. Clone size is stated in some rows and not others, as once, few, many or a class when expanded.

j_call clone_size d_call v_call cdr3_nt cdr3_aa
TRBJ2-5 . . TRBV9 TGTGCCAGCGCCGGAGGACAAGAGACCCAGTACTTC CASAGGQETQYF
TRBJ1-2 . . TRBV5-6 TGTGCCAGCAGCTTGCCCAGGGACTATGGCTACACCTTC CASSLPRDYGYTF
TRBJ2-7 . . TRBV5-1 TGCGCCAGCAGTGCGTCCGGACGAGAAACCGAGCAGTACTTC CASSASGRETEQYF
TRBJ2-2 . . TRBV5-1 TGCGCCAGCAGCTTTCGACAGCGCACCGGGGAGCTGTTTTTT CASSFRQRTGELFF
TRBJ2-5 . TRBD1 TRBV2 TGTGCCAGCAGTGGGACAGGGGAAAGCCTCTACTTC CASSGTGESLYF
TRBJ1-1 . . TRBV7-9 TGTGCCAGCAGCTTAGCCGACAGGCCCGGTGCTGAAGCTTTCTTT CASSLADRPGAEAFF
TRBJ1-2 once . TRBV10-3 TGTGCCATCAGTGAGTCAAGGGATGGCTACACCTTC CAISESRDGYTF
TRBJ2-5 . . TRBV5-1 TGCGCCAGCAGCTTGGGATGGGGGGAGGATGAGACCCAGTACTTC CASSLGWGEDETQYF
TRBJ1-4 few . TRBV7-8 TGTGCCAGCAGCCCGGGGGCGGGATCAACTAATGAAAAACTGTTTTTT CASSPGAGSTNEKLFF
TRBJ2-1 . TRBD1 TRBV5-4 TGTGCCAGCAGCCCACAGGGGAAATTAGGCTCCAATGAGCAGTTCTTC CASSPQGKLGSNEQFF
TRBJ1-5 . TRBD1 TRBV13 TGTGCCAGCAGCTCCCATATGGACAGGGACTATTGGAGGGAAGGGAGTCAGCCCCAGCATTTT CASSSHMDRDYWREGSQPQHF
TRBJ2-1 few . TRBV3-1/TRBV3-2 TGTGCCAGCAGCCAAGAGGGGGACGCCAAAGCCCATGAGCAGTTCTTC CASSQEGDAKAHEQFF
TRBJ1-1 . . TRBV19 TGTGCCAGTAGTATAACAGTAGGAACTGAAGCTTTCTTT CASSITVGTEAFF
TRBJ1-5 . TRBD1 TRBV30 TGTGCCTGGAGGGACAGGTCCGTATATAGCAATCAGCCCCAGCATTTT CAWRDRSVYSNQPQHF
TRBJ1-4 . . TRBV9 TGTGCCAGCAGCGTATCTCCACGACGACGGAATGAAAAACTGTTTTTT CASSVSPRRRNEKLFF
TRBJ2-1 . TRBD2 TRBV7-3 TGTGCCAGCAGCTTATTTGCCCTAGCGGGAGGAGATGAGCAGTTCTTC CASSLFALAGGDEQFF
TRBJ2-7 once . TRBV12-3/TRBV12-4 TGTGCCAGCAGTTTTAGAAGCTACGAGCAGTACTTC CASSFRSYEQYF
TRBJ2-7 . . TRBV27 TGTGCCAGCAGTTTAGGGCAGGGGGGGGGAGAGCAGTACTTC CASSLGQGGGEQYF
TRBJ2-4 . . TRBV11-2 TGTGCCAGCAATAATGGCGGGCTTCAAAACATTCAGTACTTC CASNNGGLQNIQYF
TRBJ1-6 . . TRBV30 TGTGCCTGGAGTGTCCGGGACGTTAGCTCCTATAATTCACCCCTCCACTTT CAWSVRDVSSYNSPLHF
TRBJ1-2 . TRBD1 TRBV5-1 TGCGCCAGCAGCCCGGAGGCACAGGGGGCCATCTATGGCTACACCTTC CASSPEAQGAIYGYTF
TRBJ2-7 . . TRBV2 TGTGCCAGCAGTGATTTAAGGGGGGAGAGCGAGCAGTACTTC CASSDLRGESEQYF
TRBJ1-2 . . TRBV5-1 TGCGCCAGCAGCTTGGACGGGAACTATGGCTACACCTTC CASSLDGNYGYTF
TRBJ2-2 once TRBD2 TRBV18 TGTGCCAGCTCACCCCGAGGGACTAGCGGAAACACCGGGGAGCTGTTTTTT CASSPRGTSGNTGELFF
TRBJ1-2 once . TRBV12-2 TGTGCCCCCGCCCCACTTGTCCGGAACTATGGCTACACCTTC CAPAPLVRNYGYTF
TRBJ1-6 . . TRBV27 TGTGCCAGCAGCCGGTCCTCCCCGGTCCCCCCTGATAATTCACCCCTCCACTTT CASSRSSPVPPDNSPLHF
TRBJ1-5 . TRBD1 TRBV19 TGTGCCAGTAGTATTCACCTGAGAGGGGGCGGAGGTCAGCCCCAGCATTTT CASSIHLRGGGGQPQHF
TRBJ2-1 . TRBD2 TRBV5-1 TGCGCCAGCAGCTTAGGACTAGCAGCGAATGAGCAGTTCTTC CASSLGLAANEQFF
TRBJ2-7 few . TRBV6-2/TRBV6-3 TGTGCCAGCAGTCCCCTTTTAGGGAACTCCTACGAGCAGTACTTC CASSPLLGNSYEQYF
TRBJ2-5 . TRBD1 TRBV19 TGTGCCAGTAGTATTGGACAGGGGCGCCAAGAGACCCAGTACTTC CASSIGQGRQETQYF
TRBJ2-7 . TRBD1 TRBV7-9 TGTGCCAGCAGCCGGGACAGGGGGAGCAACGAGCAGTACTTC CASSRDRGSNEQYF
TRBJ1-1 once . TRBV7-9 TGTGCCAGCAGCAGTCGGGACACTGAAGCTTTCTTT CASSSRDTEAFF
TRBJ1-1 . . TRBV5-1 TGCGCCAGCAGCTTGGGACGGCTGAACACTGAAGCTTTCTTT CASSLGRLNTEAFF
TRBJ1-3 few . TRBV7-2 TGTGCCAGCAGTTCAGGGGCTGGAAACACCATATATTTT CASSSGAGNTIYF
TRBJ2-7 . TRBD2 TRBV27 TGTGCCAGCAGTTTACAGGGAGGGTATTACGAGCAGTACTTC CASSLQGGYYEQYF
TRBJ2-1 . TRBD1 TRBV4-3 TGCGCCAGCAGCCAGCCCCCGCTCGGACAGGGGGCCTACAATGAGCAGTTCTTC CASSQPPLGQGAYNEQFF
TRBJ1-1 . . TRBV20-1 TGCAGTGCTAGAACCTCCAGAGAAGCTTTCTTT CSARTSREAFF
TRBJ2-1 few TRBD2 TRBV3-1/TRBV3-2 TGTGCCAGCAGCCACCTAACTAGCGGAGACTCCTACAATGAGCAGTTCTTC CASSHLTSGDSYNEQFF
TRBJ2-7 . TRBD1 TRBV5-1 TGCGCCAGCAGCCCCTCGGTGGGGACAGAGTCCTACGAGCAGTACTTC CASSPSVGTESYEQYF
TRBJ2-7 . . TRBV27 TGTGCCAGCAGTCCCTACCTGGGTATCAACGAGCAGTACTTC CASSPYLGINEQYF
TRBJ1-2 . TRBD1 TRBV7-6 TGTGCCAGCAGCTGGTCGACAGGGAAGGGCCCTGGAGTAGACTACACCTTC CASSWSTGKGPGVDYTF
TRBJ2-1 . . TRBV4-3 TGCGCCAGCAGCCAAGGGGGGCCCTATGAGCAGTTCTTC CASSQGGPYEQFF
TRBJ1-1 . . TRBV19 TGTGCCAGTAGTACCGACATGTATACTGAAGCTTTCTTT CASSTDMYTEAFF
TRBJ2-1 . . TRBV11-3 TGTGCCAGCAGCTTAGGCAGGAGCTCCTACAATGAGCAGTTCTTC CASSLGRSSYNEQFF
TRBJ1-6 . TRBD1 TRBV7-8 TGTGCCAGCAGCCCAAATAGAATTCGGACAGGGGTTGAATCACCCCTCCACTTT CASSPNRIRTGVESPLHF
TRBJ2-7 . TRBD2 TRBV9 TGTGCCAGCAGCCCCCGACCTCGACTAGCGGGGGGGCCGGAATACGAGCAGTACTTC CASSPRPRLAGGPEYEQYF
TRBJ2-5 . TRBD2 TRBV7-6 TGTGCCAGCAGCTTAGCGACTAGCGGGACGGGAGAGACCCAGTACTTC CASSLATSGTGETQYF